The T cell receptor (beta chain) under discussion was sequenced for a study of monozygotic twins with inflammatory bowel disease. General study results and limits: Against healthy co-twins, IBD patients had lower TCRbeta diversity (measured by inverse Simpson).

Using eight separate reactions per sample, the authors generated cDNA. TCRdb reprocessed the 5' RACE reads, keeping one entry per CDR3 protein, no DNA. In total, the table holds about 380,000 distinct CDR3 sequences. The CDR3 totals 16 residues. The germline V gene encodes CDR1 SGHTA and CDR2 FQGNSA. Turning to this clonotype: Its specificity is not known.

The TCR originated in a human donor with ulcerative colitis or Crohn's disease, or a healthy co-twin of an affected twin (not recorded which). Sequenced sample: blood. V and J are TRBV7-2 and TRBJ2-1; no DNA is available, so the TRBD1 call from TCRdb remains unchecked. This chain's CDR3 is CASSSRGQGSYNEQFF.